One and the same sample provided the 11 T cell receptor beta chains below, sequenced in a study of human T cells and chemical hapten exposure. As for time point: patch test 2, 6 weeks after DPC sensitization. Treatment defined: therapeutic diphenylcyclopropenone sensitization with weekly scalp DPC. TCRdb ran MiXCR on the RACE reads and lists one entry per CDR3 protein. The data contain approximately 91,000 distinct CDR3 sequences, 11% of them singletons. The sequenced sample was whole blood, obtained in connection with sensitization to the hapten diphenylcyclopropenone (DPC). These TCRs come from a man between 18 and 35 years old with alopecia areata. Some clones in this sample may be carry-over from other donors' samples.

This clonotype was detected ten times or more. V usage is TRBV12-3 or TRBV12-4 and J usage is TRBJ2-1; D is possibly TRBD1 (6 bases). Trimming left V 5 bases short and J 7 bases short, with 12 bases between. The length of the CDR3 is 13 residues. The CDR3 DNA reads TGTGCCAGCAGTGCCTACAGGGCTAATGAGCAGTTCTTC. Translating it yields CASSAYRANEQFF.

This chain joins TRBV7-9 and TRBJ2-7; tentative D call: TRBD1 (6 bases). The ends were cut back, 2 bases at V and 5 bases at J, with 7 bases in the middle. Germline CDR1 SEHNR, CDR2 FQNEAQ (reference sequence). The CDR3 consists of 12 residues. The CDR3 loop reads CASSLYRDEQYF. Here the CDR3 DNA reads TGTGCCAGCAGCTTATACAGGGACGAGCAGTACTTC. Drawing the rest from reference TRBV7-9 and TRBJ2-7, the complete variable domain is DTGVSQNPRHKITKRGQNVTFRCDPISEHNRLYWYRQTLGQGPEFLTYFQNEAQLEKSRLLSDRFSAERPKGSFSTLEIQRTEQGDSAMYLCASSLYRDEQYFGPGTRLTVT.

The CDR3 DNA is TGTGCTACCAAACCCTTGACAGGCAATAATGAAAAACTGTTTTTT. Its protein product is CATKPLTGNNEKLFF. The chain joins TRBV25-1 to TRBJ1-4, with D possibly TRBD1 on 6 matching bases. Germline V lookup: CDR1 MGHDK, CDR2 SYGVNS. The CDR3 is 15 amino acids.

This clonotype showed up many times. This rearrangement joins TRBV5-1 to TRBJ1-5, with D maybe TRBD1 (6 bases). CDR1 and CDR2 (germline): SGHRS, YFSETQ. This CDR3 has 13 amino acids. V was pared by 1 base and J by 5 bases, with 7 bases between. This CDR3 is CASSLNRDQPQHF. The CDR3 DNA sequence: TGCGCCAGCAGCTTGAACAGGGATCAGCCCCAGCATTTT.

The genes are TRBV7-2 and TRBJ2-5, with 11 bases aligning to TRBD2. The junction had 3 bases not matched to a gene; V was cut back by 7 bases and J by 5 bases. CDR1 and CDR2 (germline): SGHTA, FQGNSA. This CDR3 is built from 13 residues. This CDR3 is CASTSGGSETQYF. The CDR3 nucleotides read TGTGCCAGCACTAGCGGGGGGTCTGAGACCCAGTACTTC.

This clonotype was seen a few times. CDR3 coding DNA: TGTGCCAGCAGTTTCCGACAGGGCTATAGCAATCAGCCCCAGCATTTT. Its protein is CASSFRQGYSNQPQHF. The chain carries TRBV28 and TRBJ1-5, with 7 bases fitting TRBD1. Per the germline V gene, CDR1 is MDHEN and CDR2 is SYDVKM. The CDR3 consists of 16 residues. Trimming at V came to 3 bases and at J to 0 bases, leaving 5 bases not matched to a gene.

This clonotype was counted between two and nine times. The CDR3 nucleotides are TGCAGCGCGGGACAGCTCCAAGAGACCCAGTACTTC. This gives the protein CSAGQLQETQYF. The V gene is TRBV29-1, the J gene TRBJ2-5; 7 positions agree with TRBD1. This CDR3 is built from 12 residues. Trimming at V came to 7 bases and at J to 1 base, leaving 3 bases not matched to a gene. Germline V gene data show CDR1 as SQVTM and CDR2 as ANQGSEA.

In DNA, the CDR3 is TGTGCCAGCAGCCAAACGGGGAGGGGGCTCGGCAATCAGCCCCAGCATTTT. Translated: CASSQTGRGLGNQPQHF. The rearrangement links TRBV7-6 to TRBJ1-5; 7 bases fit TRBD1. Germline lookup yields CDR1 SGHVS and CDR2 FNYEAQ. V shed 5 bases and J 2 bases; nucleotides not matched to a gene: 12. This CDR3 spans 17 amino acids.

V and J are TRBV14 and TRBJ1-2; D is unclear. The CDR3 is 14 amino acids. Per the germline V gene, CDR1 is SGHDN and CDR2 is FVKESK. Trimming removed 4 bases at V and 5 bases at J, with 14 bases between. CDR3 sequence (DNA): TGTGCCAGCAGCCGCCTAGGGTACCCATATGGCTACACCTTC. Its translation is CASSRLGYPYGYTF.

V and J are TRBV12-3 or TRBV12-4 and TRBJ1-2; TRBD1 matches 12 bases. Germline trimming cut 0 bases from V and 7 bases from J; bases unmatched to any gene: 3. The CDR3 is made up of 15 amino acids. In nucleotides, the CDR3 is TGTGCCAGCAGTTTAGCGGGACAGGGGGCTTTTGGCTACACCTTC. It specifies CASSLAGQGAFGYTF.

This clonotype came up a few times. The gene calls are TRBV28 and TRBJ1-1; no reliable D call. This CDR3 is 13 amino acids long. The germline CDR1 and CDR2 sequences are MDHEN and SYDVKM. Trimming removed 8 bases at V and 0 bases at J, with 10 bases between. The CDR3, as DNA: TGTGCCAGCGCTAACAATCTGAACACTGAAGCTTTCTTT. Translated: CASANNLNTEAFF.